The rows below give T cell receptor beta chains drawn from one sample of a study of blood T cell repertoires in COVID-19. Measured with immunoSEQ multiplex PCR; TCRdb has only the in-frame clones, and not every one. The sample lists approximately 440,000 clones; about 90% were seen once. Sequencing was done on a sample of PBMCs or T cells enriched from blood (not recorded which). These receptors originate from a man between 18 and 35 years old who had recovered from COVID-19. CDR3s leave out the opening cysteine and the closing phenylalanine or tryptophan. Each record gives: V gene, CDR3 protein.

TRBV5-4,ASGFGMNTEAF
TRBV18,ASSPGIAGSIQY
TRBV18,ASSPGGVSNQPQH
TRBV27,ASSLGGSGNTIY
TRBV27,ASSLTGASPLH
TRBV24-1,ATSPGTGDYNQPQH
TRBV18,ASSPLRDRGTEAF
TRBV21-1,ASTDRARYGYT
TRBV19,ASSPRKGAGELF
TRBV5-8,ASSPWGAGYNSPLH
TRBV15,ATSRDLGANQPQH
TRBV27,ASTPSGQGHGEQY
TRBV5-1,ASSFGDYSGANVLT
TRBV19,ASSNSGQGYEQY
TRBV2,ASRPGSYEQY
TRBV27,ASSLRTDNNSPLH
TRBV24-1,ATSDGWGAHEQF
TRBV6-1,ASSAKTGGSGSPLH
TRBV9,ASSAPLTGTSEAF
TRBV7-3,ASSLLAGGASPLH
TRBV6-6,ASSYAQRKNKLF
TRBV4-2,ASSQDLSGRPGSGANVLT
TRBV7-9,ASSLADSYT
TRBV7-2,ASSPGQSTSPLH
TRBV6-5,ASSQDRGNSPLH
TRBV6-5,ASSWVGQNYGYT
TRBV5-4,ASSRDRNGYT
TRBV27,ASSVRISGLSTDTQY
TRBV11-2,AIIKPRGQFSGANVLT
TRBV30,AWDRDSGNTIY
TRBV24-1,ATRAGTDNSPLH
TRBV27,ASSLTPAGGFREQF
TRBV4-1,ASSQGTLANEQF
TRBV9,ASSEQGMVYQPQH
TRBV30,AWAPDSYQPQH
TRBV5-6,ASSVGVDDEQY
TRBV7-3,ASSPDQGTDTQY
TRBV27,ASSINAPGTHQH
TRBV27,ASSLDRGPGVGQEAF
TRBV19,ASRDDTGTGNFFYGYT
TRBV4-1,ASSQRPGLTAGELF
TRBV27,ASSTGTPGYNEQF
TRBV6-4,ASSASSAGELF
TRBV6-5,ASSYSRSEGKLF
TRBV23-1,ASFLPRGGLDGYT
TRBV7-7,ASSPGLAGVNEQF
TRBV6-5,ASLYSSYEQY
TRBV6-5,ASKVGLAGGETQY